This T cell receptor beta chain was obtained from a study of blood T cell repertoires in COVID-19. Whole-study context: The United States, Italy and Spain were the sources of the acute and convalescent COVID-19 samples. Sources were T cells, B-cell-depleted T cells, or PBMCs; the material itself was cDNA or gDNA.

Original processing methods: Using reference gene primer amplification, nucleated cell counts were estimated. Using immunoSEQ multiplex PCR, the repertoire was profiled, and TCRdb retains in-frame clones only, with some absent. Clone size and V and J calls were adopted from that table, with D and trimming inferred from the DNA. The sample holds 100,000 or so clones, about 86% seen once. From germline, CDR1 is LNHDA and CDR2 SQIVND (reference sequence). This CDR3 has 15 residues. V was clipped by 5 bases and J by 5 bases, with 16 bases between them. Sequencing used peripheral blood. The chain employs TRBV19 and TRBJ1-5, with D tentatively TRBD1 (5 bases). The TCR sequence derives from an elderly man with acute or convalescent COVID-19. The CDR3 reads CASSSDGLGDQPQHF. The CDR3 nucleotides read TGTGCCAGTAGTTCGGACGGGTTAGGGGATCAGCCCCAGCATTTT.